These 14 T cell receptor beta chains originate from one sample sequenced in a study of CD8+ T cells in alopecia areata. RNA extraction and reverse transcription yielded cDNA as sequencing template. Using immunoSEQ multiplex PCR, the repertoire was profiled, and TCRdb retains in-frame clones only, with some absent. The data hold around 100,000 clones, with around three fifths observed a single time. Treatment indicated: oral pan-JAK inhibitor, 5-10 mg twice daily. Sequenced material: CD8+ T cells sorted from blood, taken at week 24, from a patient treated with tofacitinib. Receptors originate from a human donor with alopecia areata.

The rearrangement joins TRBV25-1 to TRBJ1-2, with a possible D match to TRBD1 (6 bases). Trimming cost V 2 bases and J 5 bases, with 18 bases left between them. The CDR3 covers 16 residues. From germline, CDR1 is MGHDK and CDR2 SYGVNS. CDR3 amino acids: CASSEIEGVGEYGYTF. Here the CDR3 DNA reads TGTGCCAGCAGTGAAATTGAGGGGGTAGGTGAATATGGCTACACCTTC.

V and J are TRBV13 and TRBJ2-7; TRBD1 aligns across 9 bases. V gave up 5 bases and J gave up 0 bases; unmatched junction bases: 5. The germline CDR1 and CDR2 sequences are PRHDT and FYEKMQ (reference sequence). The CDR3 loop spans 15 amino acids. CDR3 residues: CASSGKGQGSYEQYF. In DNA form, the CDR3 reads TGTGCCAGCAGCGGGAAGGGACAGGGCTCCTACGAGCAGTACTTC.

The sample holds a few counts of this clone. The chain carries TRBV4-1 and TRBJ2-1, with 8 bases identical to TRBD2. From germline, CDR1 is MGHRA and CDR2 YSYEKL. V lost 3 bases, J lost 8 bases, and 3 bases stayed unmatched. The CDR3 consists of 13 residues. CDR3: CASSQAGGHEQFF. The CDR3 DNA reads TGCGCCAGCAGCCAGGCGGGGGGCCATGAGCAGTTCTTC.

The chain carries TRBV2 and TRBJ1-2; 8 bases fit TRBD1. Germline CDR1 is SNHLY and CDR2 is FYNNEI. The CDR3 runs 11 residues. Germline trimming cut 9 bases from V and 6 bases from J; bases unmatched to any gene: 3. The CDR3 loop is CARETGDGYTF. The DNA of the CDR3 is TGTGCCAGAGAGACAGGGGATGGCTACACCTTC.

This clone was counted only a few times. The CDR3 loop reads CASSQRAGGGSVSEQFF. The CDR3 DNA reads TGCGCCAGCAGCCAACGAGCAGGCGGGGGGAGCGTTTCTGAGCAGTTCTTC. The chain recombines TRBV4-1 with TRBJ2-1; 8 bases agree with TRBD2. Germline V CDR1 and CDR2: MGHRA, YSYEKL. The CDR3 sequence is 17 residues long. V trimming: 2 bases; J trimming: 9 bases; junction bases outside the gene matches: 15.

The chain has TRBV4-1 and TRBJ2-7; 9 bases align to TRBD1. V was pared by 4 bases and J by 3 bases, with 16 bases of the junction left unmatched. Germline assignment: CDR1 MGHRA and CDR2 YSYEKL. This CDR3 spans 18 amino acids. The CDR3 protein is CASSPGGTGGLTRYEQYF. CDR3 in DNA: TGCGCCAGCAGCCCGGGGGGTACAGGGGGCCTAACACGCTACGAGCAGTACTTC.

The chain is built from TRBV30 and TRBJ2-7; D remains ambiguous. This CDR3 has 13 amino acids. Germline V gene lookup returns CDR1 GTSNPN and CDR2 SVGIG (reference sequence). V lost 2 bases and J 2 bases, leaving 10 bases between the germline ends. The CDR3 sequence: CAWSQGSPYEQYF. The CDR3, as DNA: TGTGCCTGGAGTCAAGGCTCCCCCTACGAGCAGTACTTC.

As DNA, the CDR3 is TGTGCCTGGAGTGTACGCGGACAGAACTACGAGCAGTACTTC. Encoded protein: CAWSVRGQNYEQYF. This chain joins TRBV30 and TRBJ2-7, with D maybe TRBD1 (6 bases). This CDR3 is 14 amino acids long. Germline V gene lookup returns CDR1 GTSNPN and CDR2 SVGIG (reference sequence). Trimming took 0 bases from V and 3 from J, leaving 12 bases between them.

This clone occurred a few times. The V call is TRBV29-1, the J call TRBJ2-7; D is perhaps TRBD1 (6 bases). The V gene lost 8 bases and the J gene lost 2 bases, with 16 bases spanning the gap. The germline V gene encodes CDR1 SQVTM and CDR2 ANQGSEA. This CDR3 spans 13 amino acids. The CDR3: CSTRSGTTYEQYF. The CDR3 region has the DNA TGCAGCACACGCTCCGGGACAACCTACGAGCAGTACTTC.

The chain is built from TRBV7-9 and TRBJ2-6, with 8 bases fitting TRBD1. Losses at the gene ends were 5 bases for V and 4 bases for J; bases not matched to a gene: 13. Germline-derived CDR1 and CDR2 are SEHNR and FQNEAQ (reference sequence). The CDR3 has 18 residues. The CDR3 DNA reads as TGTGCCAGCAGCGCCCGCGGGACAGGAAAGTCAGGGGCCAACGTCCTGACTTTC. Its translation: CASSARGTGKSGANVLTF.

The J gene is TRBJ2-1, the V gene TRBV5-5, with D perhaps being TRBD1 or TRBD2 (5 bases each). V was pared by 0 bases and J by 0 bases, with 16 bases between. The CDR3 loop spans 18 amino acids. Germline V gives CDR1 SGHKS, CDR2 YYEKEE (reference sequence). CDR3 sequence reads: CASSLAGVGTGSYNEQFF. The CDR3, as DNA: TGTGCCAGCAGCTTGGCCGGGGTCGGGACCGGCTCCTACAATGAGCAGTTCTTC.

This clone appeared a few times. The chain combines TRBV29-1 with TRBJ1-1, with D perhaps TRBD1 (6 bases). This CDR3 spans 11 amino acids. The germline V gene encodes CDR1 SQVTM and CDR2 ANQGSEA. Between the trimmed V and J ends, which lost 6 bases and 5 bases, there was a span of 10 bases. This CDR3 is CSVRQGTEAFF. Written as DNA, the CDR3 is TGCAGCGTCCGCCAGGGGACTGAAGCTTTCTTT.

The CDR3 nucleotides are TGTGCCAGCAGCTTTGGTCGTTGGGCTTTCTTT. Its protein product is CASSFGRWAFF. The chain couples TRBV7-9 to TRBJ1-1, with unresolved D. V was shortened by 3 bases and J by 11 bases, with 10 bases between the two germline ends. The germline gives CDR1 SEHNR, CDR2 FQNEAQ (reference sequence). The CDR3 loop spans 11 amino acids.

The V gene is TRBV5-6, the J gene TRBJ1-6, with 10 bases matching TRBD1. V lost 3 bases to trimming and J lost 10 bases; unmatched junction nucleotides: 7. The CDR3 covers 15 residues. Germline CDR1 is SGHDT and CDR2 is YYEEEE. This CDR3 reads CASSWGETGGSPLHF. The CDR3 DNA reads as TGTGCCAGCAGCTGGGGGGAGACAGGGGGCTCACCCCTCCACTTT.